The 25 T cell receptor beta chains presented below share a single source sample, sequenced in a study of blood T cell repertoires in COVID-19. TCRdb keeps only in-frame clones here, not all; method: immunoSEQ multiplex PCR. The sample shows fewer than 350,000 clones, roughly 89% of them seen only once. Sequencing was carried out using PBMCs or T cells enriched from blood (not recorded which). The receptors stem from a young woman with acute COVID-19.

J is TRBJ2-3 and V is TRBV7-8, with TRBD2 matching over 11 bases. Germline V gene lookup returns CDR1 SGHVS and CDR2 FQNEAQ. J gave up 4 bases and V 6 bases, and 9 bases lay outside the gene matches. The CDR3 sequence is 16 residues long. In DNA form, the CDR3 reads TGTGCCAGCAGTTCAGATAGCGGGAGGGGGGCAGATACGCAGTATTTT. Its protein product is CASSSDSGRGADTQYF.

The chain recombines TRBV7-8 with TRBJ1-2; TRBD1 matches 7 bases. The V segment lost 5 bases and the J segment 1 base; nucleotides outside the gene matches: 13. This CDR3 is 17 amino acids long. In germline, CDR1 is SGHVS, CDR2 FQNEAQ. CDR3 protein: CASSLTVQGLVNYGYTF. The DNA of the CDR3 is TGTGCCAGCAGCCTCACGGTACAGGGGCTTGTTAACTATGGCTACACCTTC.

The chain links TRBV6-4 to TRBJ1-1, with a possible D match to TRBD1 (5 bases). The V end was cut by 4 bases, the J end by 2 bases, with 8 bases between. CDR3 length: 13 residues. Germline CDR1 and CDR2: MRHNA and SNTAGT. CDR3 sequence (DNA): TGTGCCAGCAGTGCGACAGCAAACACTGAAGCTTTCTTT. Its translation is CASSATANTEAFF.

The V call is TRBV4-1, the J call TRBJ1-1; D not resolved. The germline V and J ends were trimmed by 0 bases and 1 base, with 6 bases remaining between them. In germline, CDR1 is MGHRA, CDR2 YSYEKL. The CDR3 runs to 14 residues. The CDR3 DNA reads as TGCGCCAGCAGCCAAGAAGGGAGGAACACTGAAGCTTTCTTT. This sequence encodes CASSQEGRNTEAFF.

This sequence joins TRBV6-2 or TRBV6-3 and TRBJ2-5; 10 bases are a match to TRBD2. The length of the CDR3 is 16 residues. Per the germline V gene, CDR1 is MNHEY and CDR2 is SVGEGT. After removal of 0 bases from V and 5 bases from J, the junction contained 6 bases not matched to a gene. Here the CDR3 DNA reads TGTGCCAGCAGTTACTCGAGCGGGAGGGTTGGGGAGACCCAGTACTTC. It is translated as CASSYSSGRVGETQYF.

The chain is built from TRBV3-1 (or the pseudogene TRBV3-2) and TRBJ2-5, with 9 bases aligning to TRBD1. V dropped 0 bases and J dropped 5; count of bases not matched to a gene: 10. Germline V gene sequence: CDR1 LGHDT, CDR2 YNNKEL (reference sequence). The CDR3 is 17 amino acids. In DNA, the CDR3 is TGTGCCAGCAGCCAAGATATCGGACAGGGGATTCTGGAGACCCAGTACTTC. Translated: CASSQDIGQGILETQYF.

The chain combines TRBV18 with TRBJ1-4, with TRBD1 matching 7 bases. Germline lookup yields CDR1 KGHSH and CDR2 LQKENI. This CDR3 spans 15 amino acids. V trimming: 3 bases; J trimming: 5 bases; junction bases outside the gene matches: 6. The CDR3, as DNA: TGTGCCAGCTCACCTAAAACAGGGGTCAATGAAAAACTGTTTTTT. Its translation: CASSPKTGVNEKLFF. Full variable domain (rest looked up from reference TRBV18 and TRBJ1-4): NAGVMQNPRHLVRRRGQEARLRCSPMKGHSHVYWYRQLPEEGLKFMVYLQKENIIDESGMPKERFSAEFPKEGPSILRIQQVVRGDSAAYFCASSPKTGVNEKLFFGSGTQLSVL.

CDR3 protein: CASSFLYRLAGFGSEQYF. In DNA, the CDR3 is TGTGCCAGCAGCTTCCTCTATCGACTAGCGGGGTTCGGGAGCGAGCAGTACTTC. J is TRBJ2-7 and V is TRBV7-8; TRBD2 matches 11 bases. Germline V gives CDR1 SGHVS, CDR2 FQNEAQ. The CDR3 loop spans 18 amino acids. The V and J ends lost 3 bases and 6 bases, in that order; junction bases with no gene match: 16. The variable domain in full, with the rest retrieved from reference TRBV7-8 and TRBJ2-7, is GAGVSQSPRYKVAKRGQDVALRCDPISGHVSLFWYQQALGQGPEFLTYFQNEAQLDKSGLPSDRFFAERPEGSVSTLKIQRTQQEDSAVYLCASSFLYRLAGFGSEQYFGPGTRLTVT.

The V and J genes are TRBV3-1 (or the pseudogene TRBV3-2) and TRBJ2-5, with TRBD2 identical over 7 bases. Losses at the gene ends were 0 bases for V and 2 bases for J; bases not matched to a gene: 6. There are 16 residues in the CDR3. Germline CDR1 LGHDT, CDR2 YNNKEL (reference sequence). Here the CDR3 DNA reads TGTGCCAGCAGCCAAGAAGGGCCTAGCGGACAAGAGACCCAGTACTTC. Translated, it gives CASSQEGPSGQETQYF.

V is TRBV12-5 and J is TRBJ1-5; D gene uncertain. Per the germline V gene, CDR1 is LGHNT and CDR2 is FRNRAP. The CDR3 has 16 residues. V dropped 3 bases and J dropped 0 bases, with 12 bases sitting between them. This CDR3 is CASGFQRTDSNQPQHF. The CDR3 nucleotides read TGTGCTAGTGGTTTCCAGAGAACAGATAGCAATCAGCCCCAGCATTTT.

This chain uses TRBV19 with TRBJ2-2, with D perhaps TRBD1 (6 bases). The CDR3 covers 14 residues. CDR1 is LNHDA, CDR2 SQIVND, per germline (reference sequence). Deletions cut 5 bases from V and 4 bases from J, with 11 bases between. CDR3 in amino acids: CASSWNRVTGELFF. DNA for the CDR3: TGTGCCAGTAGTTGGAACAGGGTCACCGGGGAGCTGTTTTTT. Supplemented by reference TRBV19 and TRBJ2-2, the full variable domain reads DGGITQSPKYLFRKEGQNVTLSCEQNLNHDAMYWYRQDPGQGLRLIYYSQIVNDFQKGDIAEGYSVSREKKESFPLTVTSAQKNPTAFYLCASSWNRVTGELFFGEGSRLTVL.

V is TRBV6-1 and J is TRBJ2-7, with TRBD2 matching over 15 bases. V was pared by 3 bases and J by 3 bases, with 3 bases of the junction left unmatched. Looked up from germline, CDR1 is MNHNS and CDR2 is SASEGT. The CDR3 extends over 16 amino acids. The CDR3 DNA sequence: TGTGCCAGCAGTGAGGGACTAGCGGGAGGAAACTACGAGCAGTACTTC. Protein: CASSEGLAGGNYEQYF.

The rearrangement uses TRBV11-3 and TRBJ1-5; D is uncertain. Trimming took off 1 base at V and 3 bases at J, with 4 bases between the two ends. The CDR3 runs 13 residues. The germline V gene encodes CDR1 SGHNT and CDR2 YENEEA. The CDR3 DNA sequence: TGTGCCAGCAGCTTAGGACACAATCAGCCCCAGCATTTT. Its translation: CASSLGHNQPQHF.

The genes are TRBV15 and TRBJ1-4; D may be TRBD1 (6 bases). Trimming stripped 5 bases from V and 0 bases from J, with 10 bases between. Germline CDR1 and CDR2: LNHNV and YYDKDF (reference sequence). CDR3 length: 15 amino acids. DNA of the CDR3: TGTGCCACCAGCGTACGACAGGCAACTAATGAAAAACTGTTTTTT. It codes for CATSVRQATNEKLFF.

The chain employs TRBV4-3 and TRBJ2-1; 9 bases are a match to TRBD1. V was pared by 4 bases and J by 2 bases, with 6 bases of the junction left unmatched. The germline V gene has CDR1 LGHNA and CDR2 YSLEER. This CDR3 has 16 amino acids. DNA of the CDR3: TGCGCCAGCAGCCCAGACCGGGACAGGGCCTACAATGAGCAGTTCTTC. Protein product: CASSPDRDRAYNEQFF.

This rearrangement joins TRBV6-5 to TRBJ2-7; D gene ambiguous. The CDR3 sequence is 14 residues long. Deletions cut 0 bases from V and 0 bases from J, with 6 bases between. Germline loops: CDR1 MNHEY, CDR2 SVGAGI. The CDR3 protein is CASSYSPSSYEQYF. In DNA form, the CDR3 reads TGTGCCAGCAGTTACTCGCCCAGCTCCTACGAGCAGTACTTC.

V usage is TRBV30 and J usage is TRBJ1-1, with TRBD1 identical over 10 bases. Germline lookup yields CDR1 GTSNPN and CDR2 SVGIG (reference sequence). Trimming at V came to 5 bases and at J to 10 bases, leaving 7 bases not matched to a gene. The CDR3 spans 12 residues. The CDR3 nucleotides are TGTGCCTGGGGGCGGACAGGGGGGGCAGCTTTCTTT. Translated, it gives CAWGRTGGAAFF.

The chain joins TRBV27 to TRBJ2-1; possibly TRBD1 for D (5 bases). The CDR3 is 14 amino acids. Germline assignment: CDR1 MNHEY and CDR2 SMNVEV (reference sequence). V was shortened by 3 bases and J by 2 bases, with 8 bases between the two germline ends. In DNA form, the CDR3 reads TGTGCCAGCAGTTTTCCAGGGACCTACAATGAGCAGTTCTTC. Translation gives CASSFPGTYNEQFF.

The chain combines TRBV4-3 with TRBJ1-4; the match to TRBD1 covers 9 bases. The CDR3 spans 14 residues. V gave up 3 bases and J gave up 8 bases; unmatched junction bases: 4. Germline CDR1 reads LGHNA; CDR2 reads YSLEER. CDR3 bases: TGCGCCAGCAGCCAGGACAGGGGTTTGGAAAAACTGTTTTTT. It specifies CASSQDRGLEKLFF.

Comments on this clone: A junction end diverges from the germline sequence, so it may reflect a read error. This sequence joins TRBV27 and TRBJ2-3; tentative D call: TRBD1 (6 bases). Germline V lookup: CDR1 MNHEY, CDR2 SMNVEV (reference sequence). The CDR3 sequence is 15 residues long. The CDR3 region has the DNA TGTGCCAGCAGCTTATACAGGGACCCCGGGGATACGCAGTATTTT. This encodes CASSLYRDPGDTQYF.

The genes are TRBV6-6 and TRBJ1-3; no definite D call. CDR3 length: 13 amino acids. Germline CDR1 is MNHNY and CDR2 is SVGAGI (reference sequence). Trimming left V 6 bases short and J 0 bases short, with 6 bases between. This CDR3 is CASRLISGNTIYF. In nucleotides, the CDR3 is TGTGCCAGCAGACTGATCTCTGGAAACACCATATATTTT.

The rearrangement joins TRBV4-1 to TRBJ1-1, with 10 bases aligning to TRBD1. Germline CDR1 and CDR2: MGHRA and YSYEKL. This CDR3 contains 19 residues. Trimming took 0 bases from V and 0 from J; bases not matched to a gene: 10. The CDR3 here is CASSQDSTGGRPVNTEAFF. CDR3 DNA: TGCGCCAGCAGCCAAGATTCGACAGGGGGCCGACCAGTGAACACTGAAGCTTTCTTT.

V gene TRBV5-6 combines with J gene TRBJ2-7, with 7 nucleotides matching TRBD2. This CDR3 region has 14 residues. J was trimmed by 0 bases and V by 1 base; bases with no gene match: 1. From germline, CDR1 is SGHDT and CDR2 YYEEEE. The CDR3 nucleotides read TGTGCCAGCAGCTTGTGGGGGGGCTCCTACGAGCAGTACTTC. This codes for CASSLWGGSYEQYF.

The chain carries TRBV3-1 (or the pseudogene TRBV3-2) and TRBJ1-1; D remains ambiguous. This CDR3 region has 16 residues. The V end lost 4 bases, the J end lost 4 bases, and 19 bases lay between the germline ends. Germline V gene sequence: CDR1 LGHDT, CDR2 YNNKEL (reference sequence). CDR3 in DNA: TGTGCCAGCAGCCCCCCACCACTTAGCGGCATCACTGAAGCTTTCTTT. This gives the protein CASSPPPLSGITEAFF.

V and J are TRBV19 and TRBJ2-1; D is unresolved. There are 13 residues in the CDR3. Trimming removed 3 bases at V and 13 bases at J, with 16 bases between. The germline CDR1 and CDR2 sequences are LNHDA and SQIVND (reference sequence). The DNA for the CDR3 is TGTGCCAGTAGTATCAAAGTAGAGGCGGCACAGTTCTTC. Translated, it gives CASSIKVEAAQFF. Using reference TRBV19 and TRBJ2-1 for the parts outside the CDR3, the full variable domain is DGGITQSPKYLFRKEGQNVTLSCEQNLNHDAMYWYRQDPGQGLRLIYYSQIVNDFQKGDIAEGYSVSREKKESFPLTVTSAQKNPTAFYLCASSIKVEAAQFFGPGTRLTVL.